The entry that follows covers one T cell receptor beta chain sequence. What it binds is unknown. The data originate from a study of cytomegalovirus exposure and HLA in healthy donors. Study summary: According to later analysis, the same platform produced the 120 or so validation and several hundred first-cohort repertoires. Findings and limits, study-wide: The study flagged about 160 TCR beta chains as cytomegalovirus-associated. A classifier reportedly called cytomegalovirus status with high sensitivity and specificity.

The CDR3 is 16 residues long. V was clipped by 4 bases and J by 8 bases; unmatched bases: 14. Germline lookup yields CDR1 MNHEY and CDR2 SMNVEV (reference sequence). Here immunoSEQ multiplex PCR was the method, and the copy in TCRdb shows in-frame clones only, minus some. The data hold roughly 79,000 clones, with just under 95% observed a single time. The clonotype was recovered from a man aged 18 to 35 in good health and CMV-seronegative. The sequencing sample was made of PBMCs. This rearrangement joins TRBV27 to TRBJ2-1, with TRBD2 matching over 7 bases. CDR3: CASSSAWTRRGDEQFF. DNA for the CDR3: TGTGCCAGCAGTTCCGCGTGGACTAGGAGAGGCGATGAGCAGTTCTTC.